This TCR beta chain was sequenced during a study of T-cell reconstitution after alpha-beta-depleted transplantation in children. Study-wide results and limits: Reportedly, alpha-beta T cells present about two months post-transplant originated from several hundred expanded clones of graft origin. T-cell counts and diversity at one year post-transplant came mainly from newly produced T cells. Several patients had high TCRbeta diversity at day 60; it came from surviving recipient T cells and thymic progenitors.

Researchers prepared the TCRbeta library using unique molecular identifiers, the study reports. TCRdb used MiXCR to reprocess the PCR reads, holding one entry per CDR3 protein. The table has some 150,000 distinct CDR3 sequences, 7.5% to 9% seen once. Comment on this clonotype: Its antigen is unknown.

The sequences come from PBMCs, mostly from graft donor cells, collected 180 days after TCRalphabeta/CD19-depleted stem cell transplant. The receptor's source is a female patient aged 2-9 years who had a stem cell transplant for congenital amegakaryocytic thrombocytopenia, so the T cells may come from the graft donor.

CDR3 protein: CAWSPGPLTGANVLTF. CDR3 nucleotide sequence: TGTGCCTGGAGTCCGGGGCCCCTGACTGGGGCCAACGTCCTGACTTTC. The rearrangement joins TRBV30 to TRBJ2-6, with D perhaps assigned TRBD1 or TRBD2 (5 bases each). This CDR3 has 16 residues. Germline lookup yields CDR1 GTSNPN and CDR2 SVGIG (reference sequence). V gave up 2 bases and J gave up 2 bases, with 13 bases separating them.